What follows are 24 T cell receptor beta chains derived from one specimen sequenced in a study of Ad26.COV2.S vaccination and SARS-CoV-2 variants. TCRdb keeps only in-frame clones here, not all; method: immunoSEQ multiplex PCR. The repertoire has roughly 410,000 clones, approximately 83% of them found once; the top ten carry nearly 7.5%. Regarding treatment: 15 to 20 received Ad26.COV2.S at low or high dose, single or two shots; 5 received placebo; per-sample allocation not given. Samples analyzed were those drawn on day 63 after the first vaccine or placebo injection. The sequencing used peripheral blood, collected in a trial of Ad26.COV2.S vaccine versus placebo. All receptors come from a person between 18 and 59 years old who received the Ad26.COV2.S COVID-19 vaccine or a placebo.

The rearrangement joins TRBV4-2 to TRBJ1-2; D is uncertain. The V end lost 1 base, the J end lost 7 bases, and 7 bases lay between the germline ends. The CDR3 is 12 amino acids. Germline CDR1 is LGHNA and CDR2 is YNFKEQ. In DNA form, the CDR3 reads TGTGCCAGCAGCCAAGCAGGAGGTGGCTACACCTTC. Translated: CASSQAGGGYTF.

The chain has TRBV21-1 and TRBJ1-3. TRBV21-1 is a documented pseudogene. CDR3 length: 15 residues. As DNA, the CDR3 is TGTGCCAGCACCCCGGCCCGTATCACAATTTACACCATATATTTT. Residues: CASTPARITIYTIYF.

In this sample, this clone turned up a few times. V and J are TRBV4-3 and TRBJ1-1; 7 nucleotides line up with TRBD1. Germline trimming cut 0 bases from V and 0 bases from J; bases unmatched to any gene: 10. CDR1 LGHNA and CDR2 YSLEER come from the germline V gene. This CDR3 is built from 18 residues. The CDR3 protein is CASSQDKGDSWMNTEAFF. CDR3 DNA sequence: TGCGCCAGCAGCCAAGATAAAGGGGACAGTTGGATGAACACTGAAGCTTTCTTT.

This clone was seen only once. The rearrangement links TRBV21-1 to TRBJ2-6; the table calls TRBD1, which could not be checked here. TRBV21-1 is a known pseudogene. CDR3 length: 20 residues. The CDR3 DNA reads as TGTGCCAGCAGCAACGATAAACCGACAGGGGCCTTCTCTGGGGCCAACGTCCTGACTTTC. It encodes CASSNDKPTGAFSGANVLTF.

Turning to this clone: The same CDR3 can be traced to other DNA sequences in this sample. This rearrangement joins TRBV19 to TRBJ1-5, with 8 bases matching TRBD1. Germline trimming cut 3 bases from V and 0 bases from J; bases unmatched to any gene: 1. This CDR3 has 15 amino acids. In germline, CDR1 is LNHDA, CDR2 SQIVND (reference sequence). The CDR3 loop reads CASSIDRGSNQPQHF. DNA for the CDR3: TGTGCCAGTAGTATTGACAGGGGTAGCAATCAGCCCCAGCATTTT.

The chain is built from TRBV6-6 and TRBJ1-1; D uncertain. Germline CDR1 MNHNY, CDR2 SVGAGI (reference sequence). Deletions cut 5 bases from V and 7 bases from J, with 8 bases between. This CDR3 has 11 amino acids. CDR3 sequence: CASSRQFEAFF. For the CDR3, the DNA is TGTGCCAGCAGTCGTCAGTTTGAAGCTTTCTTT.

CDR3 region: CASSLGRDFSYNEQFF. CDR3 bases: TGTGCCAGCAGCTTGGGTCGGGACTTCTCCTACAATGAGCAGTTCTTC. The rearrangement joins TRBV5-5 to TRBJ2-1; maybe TRBD2 (6 bases). The germline V and J ends were trimmed by 0 bases and 0 bases, with 10 bases remaining between them. The CDR3 totals 16 residues. From germline, CDR1 is SGHKS and CDR2 YYEKEE (reference sequence). The complete variable domain, with remaining parts taken from reference TRBV5-5 and TRBJ2-1, reads DAGVTQSPTHLIKTRGQQVTLRCSPISGHKSVSWYQQVLGQGPQFIFQYYEKEERGRGNFPDRFSARQFPNYSSELNVNALLLGDSALYLCASSLGRDFSYNEQFFGPGTRLTVL.

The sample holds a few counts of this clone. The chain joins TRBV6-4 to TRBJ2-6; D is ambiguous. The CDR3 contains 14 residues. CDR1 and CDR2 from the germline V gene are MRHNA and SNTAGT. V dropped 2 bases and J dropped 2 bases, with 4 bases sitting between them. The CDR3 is CASSDIPGANVLTF. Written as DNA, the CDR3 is TGTGCCAGCAGTGACATCCCTGGGGCCAACGTCCTGACTTTC.

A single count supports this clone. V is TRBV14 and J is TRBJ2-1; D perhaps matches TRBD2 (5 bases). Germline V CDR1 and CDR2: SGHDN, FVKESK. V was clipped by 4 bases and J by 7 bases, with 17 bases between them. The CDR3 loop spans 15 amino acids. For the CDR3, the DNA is TGTGCCAGCAGCCCAGGAGTGGGAGTGGCGAATGAGCAGTTCTTC. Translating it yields CASSPGVGVANEQFF.

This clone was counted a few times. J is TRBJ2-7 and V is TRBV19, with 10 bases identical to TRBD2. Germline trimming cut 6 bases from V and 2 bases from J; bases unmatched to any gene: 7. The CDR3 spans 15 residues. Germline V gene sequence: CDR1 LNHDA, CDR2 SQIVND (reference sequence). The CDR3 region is CASRPPSGRAYEQYF. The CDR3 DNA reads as TGTGCCAGTAGGCCCCCTAGCGGGAGAGCCTACGAGCAGTACTTC.

The chain's CDR3 is CASSPRDRANYGYTF. The CDR3 DNA is TGCGCCAGCAGCCCCCGGGACAGAGCTAACTATGGCTACACCTTC. The gene calls are TRBV5-1 and TRBJ1-2, with 7 positions matching TRBD1. The germline gives CDR1 SGHRS, CDR2 YFSETQ. The CDR3 covers 15 residues. After removal of 4 bases from V and 0 bases from J, the junction contained 6 bases not matched to a gene.

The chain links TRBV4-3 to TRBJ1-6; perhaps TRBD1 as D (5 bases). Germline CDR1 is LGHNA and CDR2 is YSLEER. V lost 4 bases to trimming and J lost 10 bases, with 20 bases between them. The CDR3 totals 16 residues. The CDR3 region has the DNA TGCGCCAGCAGCCTTGGGTCCTCCGGTGGGGGGTCACCCCTCCACTTT. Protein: CASSLGSSGGGSPLHF.

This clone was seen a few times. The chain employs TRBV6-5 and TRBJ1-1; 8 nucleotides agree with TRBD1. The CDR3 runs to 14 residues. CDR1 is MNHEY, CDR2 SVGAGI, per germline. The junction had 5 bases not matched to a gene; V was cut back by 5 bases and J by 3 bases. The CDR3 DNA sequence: TGTGCCAGCAGTCGACAGGGGAGGGACACTGAAGCTTTCTTT. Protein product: CASSRQGRDTEAFF.

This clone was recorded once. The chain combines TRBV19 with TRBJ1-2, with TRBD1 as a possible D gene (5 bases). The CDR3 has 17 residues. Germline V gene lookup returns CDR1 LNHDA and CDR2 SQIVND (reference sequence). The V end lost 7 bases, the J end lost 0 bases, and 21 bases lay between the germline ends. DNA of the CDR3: TGTGCCAGTATCGTGTCCACAGGAGCCCTGGCTAACTATGGCTACACCTTC. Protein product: CASIVSTGALANYGYTF.

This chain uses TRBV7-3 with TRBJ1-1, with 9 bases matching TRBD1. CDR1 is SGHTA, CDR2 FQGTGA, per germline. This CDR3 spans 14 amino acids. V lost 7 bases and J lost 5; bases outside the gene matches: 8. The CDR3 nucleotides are TGTGCCAGCAATCCGACAGGGGGTGGTACTGAAGCTTTCTTT. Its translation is CASNPTGGGTEAFF. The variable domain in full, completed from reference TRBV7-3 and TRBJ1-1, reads GAGVSQTPSNKVTEKGKYVELRCDPISGHTALYWYRQSLGQGPEFLIYFQGTGAADDSGLPNDRFFAVRPEGSVSTLKIQRTERGDSAVYLCASNPTGGGTEAFFGQGTRLTVV.

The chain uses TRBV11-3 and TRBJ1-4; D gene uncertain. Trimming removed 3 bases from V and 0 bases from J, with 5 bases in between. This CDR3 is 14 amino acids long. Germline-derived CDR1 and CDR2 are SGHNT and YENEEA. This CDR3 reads CASSFTSTNEKLFF. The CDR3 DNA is TGTGCCAGCAGCTTCACCTCAACTAATGAAAAACTGTTTTTT.

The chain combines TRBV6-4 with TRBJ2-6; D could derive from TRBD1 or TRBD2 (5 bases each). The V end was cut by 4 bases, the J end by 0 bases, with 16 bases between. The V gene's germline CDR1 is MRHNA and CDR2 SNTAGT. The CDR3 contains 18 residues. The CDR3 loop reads CASSGCEGPSSGANVLTF. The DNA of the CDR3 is TGTGCCAGCAGTGGATGCGAGGGGCCGAGCTCTGGGGCCAACGTCCTGACTTTC.

The CDR3 nucleotides are TGTGCCAGCAGTTCGGCCCAGGGGGGTGAAGCTTTCTTT. It is translated as CASSSAQGGEAFF. The rearrangement joins TRBV28 to TRBJ1-1, with 7 bases fitting TRBD1. V was clipped by 4 bases and J by 7 bases; unmatched bases: 6. CDR3 length: 13 residues. Germline lookup yields CDR1 MDHEN and CDR2 SYDVKM.

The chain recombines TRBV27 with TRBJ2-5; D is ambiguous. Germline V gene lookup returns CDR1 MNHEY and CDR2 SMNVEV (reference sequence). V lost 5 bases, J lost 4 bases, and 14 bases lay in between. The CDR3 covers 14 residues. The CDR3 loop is CASSPYSRIETQYF. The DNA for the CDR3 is TGTGCCAGCAGTCCTTACAGCAGGATAGAGACCCAGTACTTC.

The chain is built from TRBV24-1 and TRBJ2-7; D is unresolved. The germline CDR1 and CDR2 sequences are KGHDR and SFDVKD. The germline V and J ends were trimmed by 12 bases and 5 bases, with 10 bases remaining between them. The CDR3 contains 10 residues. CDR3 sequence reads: CAADGDEQYF. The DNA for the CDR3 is TGTGCCGCCGACGGCGACGAGCAGTACTTC.

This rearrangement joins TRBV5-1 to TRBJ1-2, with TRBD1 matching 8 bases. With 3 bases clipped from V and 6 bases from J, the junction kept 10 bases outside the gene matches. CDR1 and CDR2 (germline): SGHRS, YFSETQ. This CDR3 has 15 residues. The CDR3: CASSSIQGGLHGYTF. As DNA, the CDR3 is TGCGCCAGCAGCTCTATACAGGGGGGCCTTCATGGCTACACCTTC.

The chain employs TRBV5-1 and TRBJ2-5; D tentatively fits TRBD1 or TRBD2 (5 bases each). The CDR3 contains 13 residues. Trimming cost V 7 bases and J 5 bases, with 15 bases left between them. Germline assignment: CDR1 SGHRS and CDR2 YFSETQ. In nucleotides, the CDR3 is TGCGCCAGCCGAAACGAGGGGTCGGAGACCCAGTACTTC. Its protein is CASRNEGSETQYF.

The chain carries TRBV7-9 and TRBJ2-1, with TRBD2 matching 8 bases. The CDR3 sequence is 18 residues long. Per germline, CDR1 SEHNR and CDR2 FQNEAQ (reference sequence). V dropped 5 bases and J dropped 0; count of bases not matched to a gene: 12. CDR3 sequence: CASSPRWERGSSYNEQFF. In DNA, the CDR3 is TGTGCCAGCAGCCCTAGGTGGGAGCGGGGGAGCTCCTACAATGAGCAGTTCTTC. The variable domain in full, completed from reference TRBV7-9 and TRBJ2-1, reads DTGVSQNPRHKITKRGQNVTFRCDPISEHNRLYWYRQTLGQGPEFLTYFQNEAQLEKSRLLSDRFSAERPKGSFSTLEIQRTEQGDSAMYLCASSPRWERGSSYNEQFFGPGTRLTVL.

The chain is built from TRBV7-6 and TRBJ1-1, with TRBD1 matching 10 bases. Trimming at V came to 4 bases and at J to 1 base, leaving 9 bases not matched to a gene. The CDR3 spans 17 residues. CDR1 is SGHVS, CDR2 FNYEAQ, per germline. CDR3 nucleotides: TGTGCCAGCAGCTACGACCGGGACAGGGGTCCGAACACTGAAGCTTTCTTT. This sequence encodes CASSYDRDRGPNTEAFF. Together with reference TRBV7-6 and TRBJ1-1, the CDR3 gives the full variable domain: GAGVSQSPRYKVTKRGQDVALRCDPISGHVSLYWYRQALGQGPEFLTYFNYEAQQDKSGLPNDRFSAERPEGSISTLTIQRTEQRDSAMYRCASSYDRDRGPNTEAFFGQGTRLTVV.